The 27 T cell receptor beta chains reported below all come from one sample, sequenced in a study of T cells in Graves' hyperthyroidism and ophthalmopathy. RNA transcripts gave rise to amplified TCR beta CDR3 regions. With the HTBI primer set, the TCR CDR3 went through a first round of RT-PCR. TCRdb independently ran MiXCR on the multiplex PCR reads; one entry per CDR3 protein. The sample has 380,000 or so distinct CDR3 sequences, approximately 19% seen once. Sequencing was performed on blood. The receptors were sampled from a woman under 30 with Graves' hyperthyroidism.

This chain links TRBV20-1 with TRBJ2-2; 10 nucleotides line up with TRBD1. The V and J ends lost 3 bases and 3 bases, in that order; junction bases with no gene match: 1. The CDR3 has 14 residues. Germline CDR1 and CDR2: DFQATT and SNEGSKA (reference sequence). CDR3 coding DNA: TGCAGTGCTAGCGGACAGGGGGACACCGGGGAGCTGTTTTTT. This encodes CSASGQGDTGELFF.

Only one count was recorded for this clonotype. The rearrangement links TRBV6-1 to TRBJ1-1; possible D gene TRBD1, 5 bases. CDR1 is MNHNS, CDR2 SASEGT, per germline. The CDR3 totals 14 residues. V was trimmed by 6 bases and J by 2 bases, leaving 13 bases between them. The CDR3 DNA reads as TGTGCCAGCAGGGGGGGGGTAACCAACACTGAAGCTTTCTTT. It codes for CASRGGVTNTEAFF.

This clonotype was counted many times. DNA of the CDR3: TGTGCTTGGGGGAGAGCTTCCGACAACTATGGCTACACCTTC. Translating it yields CAWGRASDNYGYTF. The chain combines TRBV30 with TRBJ1-2; D is perhaps TRBD1 (5 bases). Per the germline V gene, CDR1 is GTSNPN and CDR2 is SVGIG (reference sequence). CDR3 length: 14 residues.

This clonotype was picked up many times. The chain is built from TRBV12-3 or TRBV12-4 and TRBJ2-2; 10 bases are shared with TRBD1. Trimming removed 6 bases from V and 5 bases from J; junction bases left unmatched: 3. The CDR3 sequence is 14 residues long. The chain's CDR3 is CASSRQGATGELFF. For the CDR3, the DNA is TGTGCCAGCAGCCGACAGGGGGCTACCGGGGAGCTGTTTTTT.

This clonotype was found many times. The V and J genes are TRBV12-3 or TRBV12-4 and TRBJ1-5, with D possibly TRBD1 on 5 matching bases. CDR3 length: 12 residues. Deletions cut 7 bases from V and 4 bases from J, with 8 bases between. CDR3 amino acids: CASNWGNQPQHF. The CDR3 bases are TGTGCCAGCAATTGGGGGAATCAGCCCCAGCATTTT.

This clonotype was counted many times. The J gene is TRBJ2-2, the V gene TRBV11-2; D is possibly TRBD2 (7 bases). V gave up 5 bases and J gave up 5 bases, with 15 bases separating them. The germline CDR1 and CDR2 sequences are SGHAT and FQNNGV. The CDR3 consists of 15 residues. DNA for the CDR3: TGTGCCAGCAGCCGTCTGCGGGGGCAAACCGGGGAGCTGTTTTTT. Amino acid sequence: CASSRLRGQTGELFF.

This clonotype was seen more than once but under ten times. This rearrangement joins TRBV6-5 to TRBJ2-5, with 7 bases lining up with TRBD2. Trimming took 2 bases from V and 7 from J; bases not matched to a gene: 4. The V gene's germline CDR1 is MNHEY and CDR2 SVGAGI. The CDR3 length is 13 residues. The CDR3 loop is CASSYGGEGTQYF. The CDR3 bases are TGTGCCAGCAGTTACGGGGGGGAGGGGACCCAGTACTTC.

The chain is built from TRBV2 and TRBJ1-2, with TRBD1 matching 8 bases. This CDR3 has 14 amino acids. CDR1 SNHLY and CDR2 FYNNEI come from the germline V gene. Losses at the gene ends were 7 bases for V and 5 bases for J; bases not matched to a gene: 9. DNA of the CDR3: TGTGCCAGCACGCCATCGGACAGGGCATATGGCTACACCTTC. Amino acid sequence: CASTPSDRAYGYTF.

Ten or more counts support this clonotype. The rearrangement joins TRBV11-2 to TRBJ1-2; D is unresolved. The CDR3 sequence is 14 residues long. V was cut by 5 bases and J by 4 bases, with 14 bases left in between. Germline V gives CDR1 SGHAT, CDR2 FQNNGV. The chain's CDR3 is CASSPAPSGYGYTF. CDR3 in DNA: TGTGCCAGCAGCCCCGCCCCGTCCGGCTATGGCTACACCTTC.

This clonotype was recorded many times. This sequence may be a read error, since a much larger clone differs from it by one base. The chain carries TRBV27 and TRBJ1-2; 7 positions agree with TRBD1. The CDR3 loop spans 14 amino acids. Germline assignment: CDR1 MNHEY and CDR2 SMNVEV (reference sequence). This CDR3 is CASSRQGANYGHTF. The CDR3 region has the DNA TGTGCCAGCAGTAGACAGGGCGCTAACTATGGCCACACCTTC.

This clonotype has a count of ten or more. The rearrangement uses TRBV12-3 or TRBV12-4 and TRBJ1-2; tentative D call: TRBD1 (6 bases). V was pared by 1 base and J by 8 bases, with 14 bases between. The CDR3 is 14 residues long. The CDR3 loop is CASSLDGRGNGYTF. The DNA for the CDR3 is TGTGCCAGCAGTTTAGACGGCAGGGGAAACGGCTACACCTTC.

Note on this clonotype: This may come from a read error, since a much larger clone is one base off. It is likely a read error, because the conserved phenylalanine at the end of the CDR3 is missing. The chain employs TRBV5-1 and TRBJ1-2; D is undetermined. V lost 0 bases and J 2 bases, leaving 14 bases between the germline ends. CDR1 and CDR2 (germline): SGHRS, YFSETQ. The CDR3 has 16 residues. CDR3 coding DNA: TGCGCCAGCAGCTTGGGAGGTGGAGGCCTGAACTATGGCTACACCCTC. Translated: CASSLGGGGLNYGYTL.

The sample holds many counts of this clonotype. The gene calls are TRBV24-1 and TRBJ2-5, with a tentative D call TRBD2 (5 bases). The germline V and J ends were trimmed by 0 bases and 4 bases, with 17 bases remaining between them. Per the germline V gene, CDR1 is KGHDR and CDR2 is SFDVKD. The CDR3 has 17 amino acids. The CDR3 bases are TGTGCCACCAGTGATTTGCAACGGGGTCAGCTTGGAGAGACCCAGTACTTC. Its translation is CATSDLQRGQLGETQYF.

This clonotype was detected a few times. The CDR3: CSASELGFDSNQPQHF. CDR3 coding DNA: TGCAGTGCTAGCGAACTCGGGTTCGATAGCAATCAGCCCCAGCATTTT. The gene calls are TRBV20-1 and TRBJ1-5; D is uncertain. V lost 3 bases to trimming and J lost 0 bases, with 15 bases between them. The CDR3 sequence is 16 residues long. The V gene's germline CDR1 is DFQATT and CDR2 SNEGSKA (reference sequence).

There are many counts of this clonotype. This chain joins TRBV6-5 and TRBJ1-2, with D unclear. This CDR3 has 15 amino acids. Germline values: CDR1 MNHEY, CDR2 SVGAGI. V lost 4 bases and J 0 bases, leaving 12 bases between the germline ends. This CDR3 is CASSWLRDSNYGYTF. The CDR3 nucleotides read TGTGCCAGCAGTTGGCTCCGGGATTCTAACTATGGCTACACCTTC.

In its sample, this clonotype was seen many times. V usage is TRBV28 and J usage is TRBJ1-5, with no clear D. Trimming took off 2 bases at V and 2 bases at J, with 7 bases between the two ends. The germline gives CDR1 MDHEN, CDR2 SYDVKM. This CDR3 has 14 residues. The CDR3 protein is CASSLTWGNQPQHF. In DNA form, the CDR3 reads TGTGCCAGCAGTTTAACGTGGGGCAATCAGCCCCAGCATTTT.

This clonotype was observed at least ten times. The chain employs TRBV5-1 and TRBJ1-1; D not certain. Trimming removed 4 bases from V and 3 bases from J, with 7 bases in between. CDR1 is SGHRS and CDR2 is YFSETQ in the germline V gene. The CDR3 runs 12 residues. The CDR3 sequence: CASSRPDTEAFF. The DNA for the CDR3 is TGCGCCAGCAGCCGACCCGACACTGAAGCTTTCTTT.

At least ten counts were recorded for this clonotype. The chain links TRBV28 to TRBJ2-7; D remains ambiguous. CDR1 MDHEN and CDR2 SYDVKM come from the germline V gene. V was cut by 3 bases and J by 6 bases, with 15 bases left in between. The CDR3 extends over 14 amino acids. CDR3 sequence reads: CASSLYYLVGEQYF. The CDR3 DNA sequence: TGTGCCAGCAGTTTGTACTACCTAGTTGGCGAGCAGTACTTC.

This clonotype was seen more than once but under ten times. The V call is TRBV29-1, the J call TRBJ2-2, with TRBD1 as a possible D gene (6 bases). Germline CDR1 SQVTM, CDR2 ANQGSEA. The CDR3 is 12 amino acids. With 5 bases removed from V and 6 bases from J, the gap between germline ends came to 10 bases. The CDR3 spells CSVISGAGELFF. CDR3 DNA: TGCAGCGTTATATCAGGGGCCGGGGAGCTGTTTTTT.

This clonotype was picked up many times. The rearrangement uses TRBV27 and TRBJ2-2; unclear D gene. In germline, CDR1 is MNHEY, CDR2 SMNVEV (reference sequence). V was clipped by 5 bases and J by 0 bases, with 10 bases between them. The CDR3 loop spans 15 amino acids. CDR3 protein: CASSNGFANTGELFF. CDR3 in DNA: TGTGCCAGCAGTAATGGGTTCGCGAACACCGGGGAGCTGTTTTTT.

This clonotype was counted ten times or more. This chain connects TRBV12-3 or TRBV12-4 to TRBJ2-5; 7 bases fit TRBD1. The CDR3 runs 13 residues. Trimming removed 7 bases from V and 4 bases from J; junction bases left unmatched: 6. CDR3 residues: CASTRGSGETQYF. The CDR3 DNA sequence: TGTGCCAGCACCAGGGGGTCGGGAGAGACCCAGTACTTC.

This clonotype was picked up many times. J is TRBJ1-1 and V is TRBV2, with D uncertain. Per the germline V gene, CDR1 is SNHLY and CDR2 is FYNNEI. The CDR3 sequence is 12 residues long. V lost 4 bases to trimming and J lost 4 bases, with 7 bases between them. DNA of the CDR3: TGTGCCAGCAGTGCAGCCGTCACTGAAGCTTTCTTT. It specifies CASSAAVTEAFF.

This clonotype was seen ten or more times. A much larger clone differs by one base, so this may be a read error. The CDR3 coding sequence is TGTGCCAGCAGTTTACAGGGGGTTTGGGGCTACGCCTTC. It specifies CASSLQGVWGYAF. The chain employs TRBV12-3 or TRBV12-4 and TRBJ1-2; TRBD1 matches 7 bases. The CDR3 sequence is 13 residues long.

This clonotype has a count of ten or more. The rearrangement links TRBV7-8 to TRBJ2-5; TRBD2 is a possible D gene (5 bases). The CDR3 is 15 amino acids. The ends were cut back, 3 bases at V and 1 base at J, with 12 bases in the middle. CDR1 SGHVS and CDR2 FQNEAQ come from the germline V gene. Here the CDR3 reads CASSLGRRRQETQYF. In nucleotides, the CDR3 is TGTGCCAGCAGCTTGGGTAGGAGGCGCCAAGAGACCCAGTACTTC.

The CDR3 region is CATSDWGINGRNEQFF. In DNA form, the CDR3 reads TGTGCCACCAGTGATTGGGGCATAAATGGTCGGAATGAGCAGTTCTTC. The chain links TRBV24-1 to TRBJ2-1, with D possibly TRBD1 on 5 matching bases. V lost 2 bases and J 7 bases, leaving 17 bases between the germline ends. This CDR3 has 16 residues. Germline CDR1 and CDR2: KGHDR and SFDVKD.

This clonotype was counted ten times or more. This chain connects TRBV6-1 to TRBJ2-2, with TRBD1 matching over 8 bases. Germline loops: CDR1 MNHNS, CDR2 SASEGT. V shed 3 bases, J shed 6 bases, and the junction held 6 bases outside the gene matches. This CDR3 has 15 residues. The CDR3 sequence is CASSDGQGVSGELFF. DNA for the CDR3: TGTGCCAGCAGTGACGGACAGGGTGTTTCCGGGGAGCTGTTTTTT.

The chain links TRBV24-1 to TRBJ2-7; D not certain. This CDR3 has 13 amino acids. V was trimmed by 4 bases and J by 4 bases, leaving 10 bases between them. Per germline, CDR1 KGHDR and CDR2 SFDVKD. The CDR3 sequence: CATSEGWGYEQYF. DNA of the CDR3: TGTGCCACCAGTGAAGGATGGGGTTACGAGCAGTACTTC.